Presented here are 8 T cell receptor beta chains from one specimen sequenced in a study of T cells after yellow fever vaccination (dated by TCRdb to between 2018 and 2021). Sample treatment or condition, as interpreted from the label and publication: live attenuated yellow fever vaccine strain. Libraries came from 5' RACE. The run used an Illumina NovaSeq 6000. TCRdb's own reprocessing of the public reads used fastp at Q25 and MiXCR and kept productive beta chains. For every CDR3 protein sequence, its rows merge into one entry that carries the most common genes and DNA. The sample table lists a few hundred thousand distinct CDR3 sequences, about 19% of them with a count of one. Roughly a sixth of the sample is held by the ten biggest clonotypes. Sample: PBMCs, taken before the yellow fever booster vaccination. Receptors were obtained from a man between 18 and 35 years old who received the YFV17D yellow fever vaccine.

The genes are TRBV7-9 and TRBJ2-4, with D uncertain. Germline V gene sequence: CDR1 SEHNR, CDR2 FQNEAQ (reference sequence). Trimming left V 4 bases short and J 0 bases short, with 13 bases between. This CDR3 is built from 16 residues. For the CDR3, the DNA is TGTGCCAGCAGCTCAGAATGGCTACTAGCCAAAAACATTCAGTACTTC. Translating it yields CASSSEWLLAKNIQYF.

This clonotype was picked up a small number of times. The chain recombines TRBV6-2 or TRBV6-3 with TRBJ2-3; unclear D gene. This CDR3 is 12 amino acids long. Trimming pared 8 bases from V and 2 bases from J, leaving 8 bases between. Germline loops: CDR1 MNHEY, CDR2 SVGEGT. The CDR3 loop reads CASGGFTDTQYF. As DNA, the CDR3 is TGTGCCAGCGGCGGATTCACAGATACGCAGTATTTT.

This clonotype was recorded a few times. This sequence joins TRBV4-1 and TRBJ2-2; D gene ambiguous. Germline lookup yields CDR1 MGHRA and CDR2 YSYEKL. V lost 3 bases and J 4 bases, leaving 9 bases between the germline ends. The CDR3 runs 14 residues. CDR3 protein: CASSQPVGTGELFF. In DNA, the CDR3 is TGCGCCAGCAGCCAGCCTGTTGGCACCGGGGAGCTGTTTTTT.

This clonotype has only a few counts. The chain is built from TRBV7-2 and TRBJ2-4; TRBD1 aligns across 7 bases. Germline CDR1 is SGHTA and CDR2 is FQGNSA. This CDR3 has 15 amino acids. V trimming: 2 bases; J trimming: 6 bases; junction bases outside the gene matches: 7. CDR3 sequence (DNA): TGTGCCAGCAGCTTAACCCGACAGGGCCTAAACATTCAGTACTTC. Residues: CASSLTRQGLNIQYF.

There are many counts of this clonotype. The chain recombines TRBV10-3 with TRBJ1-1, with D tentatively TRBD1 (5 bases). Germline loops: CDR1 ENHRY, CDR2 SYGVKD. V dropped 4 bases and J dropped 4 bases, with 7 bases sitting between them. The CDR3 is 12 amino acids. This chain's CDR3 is CAISGQGTEAFF. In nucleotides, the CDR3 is TGTGCCATCAGTGGGCAGGGCACTGAAGCTTTCTTT.

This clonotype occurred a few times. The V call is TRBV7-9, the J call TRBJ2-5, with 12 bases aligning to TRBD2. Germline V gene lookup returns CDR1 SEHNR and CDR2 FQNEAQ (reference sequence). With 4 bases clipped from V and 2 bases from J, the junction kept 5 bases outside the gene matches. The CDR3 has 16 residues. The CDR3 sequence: CASSYLLAGGQETQYF. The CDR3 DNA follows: TGTGCCAGCAGCTACCTCCTAGCGGGGGGGCAAGAGACCCAGTACTTC.

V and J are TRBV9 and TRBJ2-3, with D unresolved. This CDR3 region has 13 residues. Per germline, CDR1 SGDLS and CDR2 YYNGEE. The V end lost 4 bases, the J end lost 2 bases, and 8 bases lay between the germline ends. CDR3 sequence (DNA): TGTGCCAGCAGCTCGACCGTCACAGATACGCAGTATTTT. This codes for CASSSTVTDTQYF.

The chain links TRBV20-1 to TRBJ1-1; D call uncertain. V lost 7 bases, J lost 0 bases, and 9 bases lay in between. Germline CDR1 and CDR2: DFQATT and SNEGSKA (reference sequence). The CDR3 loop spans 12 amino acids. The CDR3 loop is CSVSHLNTEAFF. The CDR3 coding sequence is TGCAGTGTAAGCCACTTGAACACTGAAGCTTTCTTT.